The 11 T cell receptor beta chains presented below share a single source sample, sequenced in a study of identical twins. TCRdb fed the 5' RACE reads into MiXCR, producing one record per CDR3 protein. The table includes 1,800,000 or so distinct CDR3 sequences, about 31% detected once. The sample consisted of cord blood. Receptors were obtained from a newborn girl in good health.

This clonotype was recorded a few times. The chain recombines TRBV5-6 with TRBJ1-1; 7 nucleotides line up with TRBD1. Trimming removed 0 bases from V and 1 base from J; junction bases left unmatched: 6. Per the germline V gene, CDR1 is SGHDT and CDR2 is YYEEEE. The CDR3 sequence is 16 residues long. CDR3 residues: CASSLGGTVTNTEAFF. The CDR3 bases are TGTGCCAGCAGCTTGGGGGGGACAGTAACGAACACTGAAGCTTTCTTT.

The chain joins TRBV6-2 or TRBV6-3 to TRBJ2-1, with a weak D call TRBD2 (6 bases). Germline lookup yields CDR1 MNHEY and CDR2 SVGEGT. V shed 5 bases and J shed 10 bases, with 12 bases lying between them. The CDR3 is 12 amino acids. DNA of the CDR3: TGTGCCAGCAGTCGCGGGACGTCCGAGCAGTTCTTC. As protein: CASSRGTSEQFF.

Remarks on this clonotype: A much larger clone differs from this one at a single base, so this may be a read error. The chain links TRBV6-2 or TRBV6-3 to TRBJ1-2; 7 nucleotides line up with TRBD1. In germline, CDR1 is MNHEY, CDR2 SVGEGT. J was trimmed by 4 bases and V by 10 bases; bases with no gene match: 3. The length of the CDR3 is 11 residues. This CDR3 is CAIRQGYGYTF. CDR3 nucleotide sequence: TGTGCCATCAGACAGGGCTATGGCTACACCTTC.

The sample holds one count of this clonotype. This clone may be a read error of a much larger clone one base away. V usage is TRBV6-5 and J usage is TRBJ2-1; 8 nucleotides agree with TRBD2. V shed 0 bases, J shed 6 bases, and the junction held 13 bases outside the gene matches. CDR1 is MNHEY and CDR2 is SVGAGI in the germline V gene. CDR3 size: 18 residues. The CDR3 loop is CASSYSASGWAESNEQFF. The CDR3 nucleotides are TGTGCCAGCAGTTACTCGGCTAGCGGGTGGGCCGAGAGCAATGAGCAGTTCTTC.

The CDR3 reads CSALIYSNQPQHF. Written as DNA, the CDR3 is TGCAGTGCGCTTATATATAGCAATCAGCCCCAGCATTTT. V is TRBV20-1 and J is TRBJ1-5; D not resolved. The CDR3 runs to 13 residues. From germline, CDR1 is DFQATT and CDR2 SNEGSKA (reference sequence). Trimming removed 6 bases at V and 0 bases at J, with 9 bases between.

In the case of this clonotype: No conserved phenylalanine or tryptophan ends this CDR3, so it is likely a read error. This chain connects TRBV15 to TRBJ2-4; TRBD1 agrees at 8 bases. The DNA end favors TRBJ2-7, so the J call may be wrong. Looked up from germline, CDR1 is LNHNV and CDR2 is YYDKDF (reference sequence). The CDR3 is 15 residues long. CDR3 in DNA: TGTGCCACCAAAGTGGACAGGGTGAAAACCTACGAGCAGTACCTC. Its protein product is CATKVDRVKTYEQYL.

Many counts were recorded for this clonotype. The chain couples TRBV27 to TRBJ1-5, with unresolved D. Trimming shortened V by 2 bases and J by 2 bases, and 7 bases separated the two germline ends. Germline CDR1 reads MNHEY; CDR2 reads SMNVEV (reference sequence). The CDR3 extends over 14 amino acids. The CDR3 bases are TGTGCCAGCAGTTTAAGGTTGGGCAATCAGCCCCAGCATTTT. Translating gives CASSLRLGNQPQHF.

The CDR3 nucleotides read TGTGCCAGCAGTTACTCGATGCGGGGTTTGGGAGAGCAGTACTTC. This translates into CASSYSMRGLGEQYF. This chain connects TRBV6-5 to TRBJ2-5; D might be TRBD2 (6 bases). Germline CDR1 and CDR2: MNHEY and SVGAGI. The CDR3 spans 15 residues. V was cut by 0 bases and J by 11 bases, with 19 bases left in between.

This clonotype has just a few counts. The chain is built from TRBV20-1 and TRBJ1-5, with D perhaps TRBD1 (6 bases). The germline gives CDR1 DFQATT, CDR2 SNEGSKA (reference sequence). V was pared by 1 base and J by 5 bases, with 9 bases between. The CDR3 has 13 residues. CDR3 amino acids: CSARVGAYQPQHF. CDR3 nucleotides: TGCAGTGCTAGAGTGGGGGCCTATCAGCCCCAGCATTTT.

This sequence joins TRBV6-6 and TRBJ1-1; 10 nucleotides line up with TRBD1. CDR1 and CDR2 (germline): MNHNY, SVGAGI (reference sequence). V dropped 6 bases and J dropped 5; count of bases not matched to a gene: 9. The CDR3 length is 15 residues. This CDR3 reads CASRLGQGSRTEAFF. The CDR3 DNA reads TGTGCCAGCAGGTTGGGACAGGGGTCCAGGACTGAAGCTTTCTTT.

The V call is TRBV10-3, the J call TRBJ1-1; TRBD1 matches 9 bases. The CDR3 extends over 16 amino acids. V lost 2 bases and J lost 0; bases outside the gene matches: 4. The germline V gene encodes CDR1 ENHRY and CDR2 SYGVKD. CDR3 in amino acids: CAISETGTGMNTEAFF. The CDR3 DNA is TGTGCCATCAGTGAGACCGGGACAGGGATGAACACTGAAGCTTTCTTT.